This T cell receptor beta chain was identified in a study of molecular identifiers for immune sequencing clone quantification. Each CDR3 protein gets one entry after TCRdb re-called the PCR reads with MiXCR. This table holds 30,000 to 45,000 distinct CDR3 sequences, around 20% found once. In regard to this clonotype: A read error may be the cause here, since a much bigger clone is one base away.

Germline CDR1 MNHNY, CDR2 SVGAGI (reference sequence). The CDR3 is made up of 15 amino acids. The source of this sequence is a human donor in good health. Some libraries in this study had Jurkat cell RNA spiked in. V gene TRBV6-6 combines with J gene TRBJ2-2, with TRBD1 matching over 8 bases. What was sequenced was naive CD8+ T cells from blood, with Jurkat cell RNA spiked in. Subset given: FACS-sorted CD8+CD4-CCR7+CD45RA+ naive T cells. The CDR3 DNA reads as TGTGCCTGCAGTTACAGGGGGGCTGACACCGGGGAGCTGTTTTTT. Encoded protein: CACSYRGADTGELFF.